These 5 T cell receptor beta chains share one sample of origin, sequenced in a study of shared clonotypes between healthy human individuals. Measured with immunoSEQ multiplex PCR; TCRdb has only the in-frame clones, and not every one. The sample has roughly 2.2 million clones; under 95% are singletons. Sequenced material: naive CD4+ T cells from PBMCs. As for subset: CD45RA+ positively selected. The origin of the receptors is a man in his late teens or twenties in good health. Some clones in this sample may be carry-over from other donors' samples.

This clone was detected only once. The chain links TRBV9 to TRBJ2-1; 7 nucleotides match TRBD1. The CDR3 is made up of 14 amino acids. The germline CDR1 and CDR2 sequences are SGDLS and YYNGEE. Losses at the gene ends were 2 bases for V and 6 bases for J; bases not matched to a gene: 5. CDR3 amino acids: CASSVSSGGNEQFF. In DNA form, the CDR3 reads TGTGCCAGCAGCGTTAGTTCAGGGGGCAATGAGCAGTTCTTC. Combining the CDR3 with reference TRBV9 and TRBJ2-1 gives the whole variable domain DSGVTQTPKHLITATGQRVTLRCSPRSGDLSVYWYQQSLDQGLQFLIQYYNGEERAKGNILERFSAQQFPDLHSELNLSSLELGDSALYFCASSVSSGGNEQFFGPGTRLTVL.

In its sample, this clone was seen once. This CDR3 reads CASSELVYPQETQYF. The CDR3, as DNA: TGTGCCAGCAGTGAATTGGTCTATCCGCAAGAGACCCAGTACTTC. V and J are TRBV6-1 and TRBJ2-5; D unclear. The CDR3 is 15 residues long. Germline loops: CDR1 MNHNS, CDR2 SASEGT. Between the trimmed V and J ends, which lost 2 bases and 2 bases, there was a span of 12 bases.

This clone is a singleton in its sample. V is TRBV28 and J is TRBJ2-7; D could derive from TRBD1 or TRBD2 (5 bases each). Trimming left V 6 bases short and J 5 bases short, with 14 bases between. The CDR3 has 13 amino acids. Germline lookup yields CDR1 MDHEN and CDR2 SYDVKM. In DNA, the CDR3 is TGTGCCAGCAGGAACTGGGGGTCCCACGAGCAGTACTTC. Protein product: CASRNWGSHEQYF. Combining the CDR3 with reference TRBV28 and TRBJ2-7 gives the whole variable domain DVKVTQSSRYLVKRTGEKVFLECVQDMDHENMFWYRQDPGLGLRLIYFSYDVKMKEKGDIPEGYSVSREKKERFSLILESASTNQTSMYLCASRNWGSHEQYFGPGTRLTVT.

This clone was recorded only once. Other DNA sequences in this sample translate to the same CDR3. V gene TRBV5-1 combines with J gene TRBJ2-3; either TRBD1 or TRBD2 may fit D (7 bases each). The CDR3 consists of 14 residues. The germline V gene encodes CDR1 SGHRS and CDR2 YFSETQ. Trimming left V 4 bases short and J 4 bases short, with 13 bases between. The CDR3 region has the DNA TGCGCCAGCAGCCCAGGGGGGGCGGCAGATACGCAGTATTTT. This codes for CASSPGGAADTQYF.

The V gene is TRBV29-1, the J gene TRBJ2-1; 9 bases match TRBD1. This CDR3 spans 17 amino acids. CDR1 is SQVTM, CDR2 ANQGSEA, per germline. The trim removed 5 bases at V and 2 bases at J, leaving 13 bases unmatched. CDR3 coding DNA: TGCAGCGTTTACCCACCGGGACAGGGTTTCCCCTACAATGAGCAGTTCTTC. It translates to CSVYPPGQGFPYNEQFF.